The clone carrying this T cell receptor (beta chain) was seen more than once but under ten times. Its specificity is not known. CDR3 length: 20 amino acids. Germline CDR1 DFQATT, CDR2 SNEGSKA (reference sequence). The V gene end was trimmed by 5 bases and the J gene end by 1 base; junction bases not matched to a gene: 23. This sample was included in a study of vaccination and CD4 T cells after COVID-19. Study context: With a range of 35 to 161, the median interval from diagnosis to drawing post-COVID samples was 101 days. Taking of post-vaccine samples occurred a median about 72 days after dose two (range 14 to 241).

Sample time point: late sampling 161 to 241 days after vaccination in a few convalescent patients. As to treatment: roughly ten-day PBMC culture with coronavirus spike peptide pools or control peptides (ViraFEST assay). PBMCs were cultured at two million per well with around 9.5 IU/ml IL-2 and roughly 10 ug/ml peptide pools. Study results and caveats: Among convalescent patients, a median about 86% of reactive clones emerged only after vaccination.

Cultured CD4+ T cell DNA was sequenced using the Oncomine TCR Beta short-read assay. MiXCR was run by TCRdb on the PCR reads, yielding one entry per CDR3 protein. The sample records about 25,000 distinct CDR3 sequences, 30% being singletons. V and J are TRBV20-1 and TRBJ2-5, with 9 bases fitting TRBD2. Source: CD4+ T cells from blood, cultured in vitro, taken about 7 months after SARS-CoV-2 vaccination. The sequence came from a human donor who had recovered from COVID-19. CDR3 sequence: CSAAGTGNRLAEGFQETQYF. CDR3 sequence (DNA): TGCAGTGCTGCGGGGACGGGAAACCGACTAGCGGAGGGGTTCCAAGAGACCCAGTACTTC.